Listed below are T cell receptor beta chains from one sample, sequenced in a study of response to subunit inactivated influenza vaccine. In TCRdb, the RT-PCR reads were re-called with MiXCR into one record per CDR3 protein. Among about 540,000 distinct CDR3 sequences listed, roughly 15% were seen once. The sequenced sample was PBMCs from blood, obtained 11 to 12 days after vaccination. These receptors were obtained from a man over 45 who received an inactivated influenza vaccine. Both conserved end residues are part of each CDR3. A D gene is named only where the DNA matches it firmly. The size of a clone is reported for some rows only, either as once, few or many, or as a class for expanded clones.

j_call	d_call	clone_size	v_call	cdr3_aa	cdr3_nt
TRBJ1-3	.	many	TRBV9	CASSKQPFSGNTIYF	TGTGCCAGCAGTAAACAGCCGTTCTCTGGAAACACCATATATTTT
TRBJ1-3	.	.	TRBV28	CASTVGGMSGNTIYF	TGTGCCAGCACCGTTGGGGGGATGTCTGGAAACACCATATATTTT
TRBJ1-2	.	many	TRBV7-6	CASSSSAGEYGYTF	TGTGCCAGCAGCTCCAGCGCAGGGGAGTATGGCTACACCTTC
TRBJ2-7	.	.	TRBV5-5	CASRPDPGPYEQYF	TGTGCCAGCAGGCCCGACCCAGGTCCCTACGAGCAGTACTTC
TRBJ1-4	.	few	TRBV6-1	CASRPPGGYGEKLFF	TGTGCCAGCAGACCTCCCGGGGGGTATGGAGAAAAACTGTTTTTT
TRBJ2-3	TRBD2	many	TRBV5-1	CASSRRTTSGGRTDTQYF	TGCGCCAGCAGCCGACGTACTACTAGCGGGGGGCGCACAGATACGCAGTATTTT
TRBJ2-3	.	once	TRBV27	CASKPLVKSGTDTQYF	TGTGCCAGCAAGCCTCTCGTCAAGTCTGGCACAGATACGCAGTATTTT
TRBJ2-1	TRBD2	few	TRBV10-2	CASRASGGTYNEQFF	TGCGCCAGCAGAGCAAGCGGGGGCACCTACAATGAGCAGTTCTTC
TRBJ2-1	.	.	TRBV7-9	CASSLSSPVGEQFF	TGTGCCAGCAGCTTAAGTAGCCCCGTGGGCGAGCAGTTCTTC
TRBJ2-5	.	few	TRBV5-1	CASSLEDRRSETQYF	TGCGCCAGCAGCTTGGAGGACCGTCGATCGGAGACCCAGTACTTC
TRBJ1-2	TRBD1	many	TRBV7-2	CASSPDRGWNYGYTF	TGTGCCAGCAGCCCGGACAGGGGATGGAACTATGGCTACACCTTC
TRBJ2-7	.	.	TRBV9	CASSRQASYEQYF	TGTGCCAGCAGCCGACAGGCCTCCTACGAGCAGTACTTC
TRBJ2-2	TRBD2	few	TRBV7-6	CASSSGLAGAGTGELFF	TGTGCCAGCAGCTCTGGACTAGCGGGGGCGGGGACCGGGGAGCTGTTTTTT
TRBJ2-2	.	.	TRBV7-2	CASSPDRYTGELFF	TGTGCCAGCAGCCCGGACAGATACACCGGGGAGCTGTTTTTT
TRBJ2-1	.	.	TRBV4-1	CASSQVLSRPHEQFF	TGCGCCAGCAGCCAAGTCCTGTCCCGCCCCCATGAGCAGTTCTTC
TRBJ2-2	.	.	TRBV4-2	CASSQDSSRTGELFF	TGTGCCAGCAGCCAAGATTCTAGTCGGACCGGGGAGCTGTTTTTT
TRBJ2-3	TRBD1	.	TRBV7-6	CASSSTGSADTQYF	TGTGCCAGCAGCTCGACAGGGTCTGCAGATACGCAGTATTTT
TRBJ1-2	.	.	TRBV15	CATSREEDRLYGYTF	TGTGCCACCAGCAGAGAAGAGGACAGACTTTATGGCTACACCTTC
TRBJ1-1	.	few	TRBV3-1	CASSQGVAQNTEAFF	TGTGCCAGCAGCCAAGGCGTGGCACAGAACACTGAAGCTTTCTTT
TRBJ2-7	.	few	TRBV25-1	CASSDPDRSYEQYF	TGTGCCAGCAGTGATCCTGACAGGTCCTACGAGCAGTACTTC
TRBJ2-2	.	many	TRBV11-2	CASSLWDLGVAGELFF	TGTGCCAGCAGCTTATGGGATCTAGGGGTGGCCGGGGAGCTGTTTTTT
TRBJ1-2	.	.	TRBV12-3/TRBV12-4	CASRGETGYTF	TGTGCCAGCCGGGGGGAGACTGGCTACACCTTC
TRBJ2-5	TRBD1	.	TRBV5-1	CASSGLGQSQETQYF	TGCGCCAGCAGCGGCCTGGGACAGAGCCAAGAGACCCAGTACTTC
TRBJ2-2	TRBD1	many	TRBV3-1	CASSWGQGAVGELFF	TGTGCCAGCAGCTGGGGACAGGGGGCAGTCGGGGAGCTGTTTTTT
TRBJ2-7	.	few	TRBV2	CASSESSGFYEQYF	TGTGCCAGCAGTGAGTCATCAGGTTTTTACGAGCAGTACTTC
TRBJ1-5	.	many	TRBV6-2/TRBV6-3	CASSYSPGTGPQHF	TGTGCCAGCAGTTACTCCCCCGGGACCGGGCCCCAGCATTTT
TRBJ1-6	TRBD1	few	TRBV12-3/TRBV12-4	CASSQGTGGVSPLHF	TGTGCCAGCAGTCAAGGGACAGGGGGCGTGTCACCCCTCCACTTT